This T cell receptor (beta chain) was retrieved from a study of T cells in Graves' hyperthyroidism and ophthalmopathy. RNA transcripts served as the template for amplifying TCR beta CDR3 regions. HTBI primers were the set used in a first-round RT-PCR of the TCR CDR3. In TCRdb, the multiplex PCR reads were re-called with MiXCR into one record per CDR3 protein. The sample yields about 500,000 distinct CDR3 sequences, 16% seen once. This clonotype was detected only once. Patients aged 18 to 65 had newly diagnosed hyperthyroidism lasting under 2 months. The clonotype originates from a woman younger than 30 with Graves' hyperthyroidism. Sequencing used blood.

CDR3 coding DNA: TGTGCCAGCAGTTTAACGCGAGGCACTGAAGCTTTCTTT. Translated: CASSLTRGTEAFF. The chain recombines TRBV28 with TRBJ1-1; D unresolved. This CDR3 has 13 amino acids. Germline assignment: CDR1 MDHEN and CDR2 SYDVKM. V was cut by 2 bases and J by 4 bases, with 8 bases left in between.